This T cell receptor (beta chain) was recorded in a study of blood T cell repertoires in COVID-19. Across the whole study: Specimens from acute and convalescent COVID-19 originated in the United States, Italy and Spain. PBMCs, B-cell-depleted T cells, or T cells provided the cDNA or gDNA that made up the material.

Study processing details: How many nucleated cells were present was estimated from reference gene primer amplification. Data came from immunoSEQ multiplex PCR; TCRdb stores just in-frame clones and leaves some out. That table furnishes V, J and clone size, whereas the DNA furnished D and trimming. The data hold under 200,000 clones, with approximately 85% observed a single time. This clone came up a few times. This CDR3 contains 13 residues. The V and J ends lost 1 base and 7 bases respectively, with 12 bases between them. Germline CDR1 and CDR2: SGHNT and YYREEE (reference sequence). The sample taken for sequencing was peripheral blood. The chain couples TRBV5-4 to TRBJ2-7; possibly TRBD1 for D (5 bases). This TCR derives from an elderly woman with acute or convalescent COVID-19. The CDR3 reads CASSLLGPREQYF. The CDR3, as DNA: TGTGCCAGCAGCTTGCTGGGGCCTAGGGAGCAGTACTTC.